Below, 2 T cell receptor beta chains from the same sample are listed, as sequenced in a study of CD4 T cells in relation to SARS-CoV-2 and coronaviruses (dated by TCRdb to the early 2020s). CD4+ T cells from unexposed donors were collected before the COVID-19 pandemic (2011-2018). The receptor library was made with the immunoSEQ multiplex PCR assay. TCRdb re-hosts the immuneACCESS table, in-frame sequences only. Its copies lack some clones; in the studies checked, an unresolved V gene accounts for under half of them, and the cause for the rest is not known. The sample contains 60,000 to 65,000 clones, about 95% of them found a single time. The ten largest account for around 0.15% of the sample. Sequences were obtained from naive CD4+ T cells from PBMCs. The sample's cell subset or site, from its label and the paper: naive CD4+ T cells isolated by negative enrichment. These receptors were obtained from a human donor in good health.

V gene TRBV11-3 combines with J gene TRBJ2-1; D ambiguous. In germline, CDR1 is SGHNT, CDR2 YENEEA. The length of the CDR3 is 16 residues. V was cut by 2 bases and J by 1 base, with 12 bases left in between. CDR3 DNA: TGTGCCAGCAGCTTATCGGGTAGCACGTCCTACAATGAGCAGTTCTTC. Its translation: CASSLSGSTSYNEQFF.

The chain has TRBV15 and TRBJ2-3; 13 bases fit TRBD2. CDR1 and CDR2 from the germline V gene are LNHNV and YYDKDF (reference sequence). J gave up 3 bases and V 3 bases, and 6 bases lay outside the gene matches. CDR3 size: 17 residues. The chain's CDR3 is CATSSRTSGRFTDTQYF. The CDR3 bases are TGTGCCACCAGCAGTCGGACTAGCGGGAGATTTACAGATACGCAGTATTTT.